The 3 T cell receptor beta chains below come from one sample, sequenced in a study of cytomegalovirus exposure and HLA in healthy donors. Use of 60 Vbeta and 13 Jbeta primers characterized the PCR. Some clones are missing from TCRdb's copy, which holds only in-frame ones; the method was immunoSEQ multiplex PCR. The data contain more than 150,000 clones, around three quarters of them singletons. Sequenced sample: PBMCs. Source of these receptors: a woman in her 30s in good health and CMV-seropositive.

The rearrangement uses TRBV5-1 and TRBJ1-4, with D maybe TRBD1 (6 bases). Germline V gene data show CDR1 as SGHRS and CDR2 as YFSETQ. Trimming removed 5 bases at V and 4 bases at J, with 15 bases between. The CDR3 is made up of 15 amino acids. The CDR3 here is CASRSGAQGNEKLFF. Here the CDR3 DNA reads TGCGCCAGCAGGTCAGGGGCGCAGGGTAATGAAAAACTGTTTTTT.

V and J are TRBV10-1 and TRBJ2-4; 11 bases match TRBD1. With V trimmed by 6 bases and J by 0 bases, 7 bases remained unmatched. Germline values: CDR1 WNHNN, CDR2 SYGVQD (reference sequence). CDR3 size: 17 residues. The DNA for the CDR3 is TGCGCCAGCAGCGTTGGACAGGGGGCGCGAGCCAAAAACATTCAGTACTTC. It translates to CASSVGQGARAKNIQYF.

This rearrangement joins TRBV6-5 to TRBJ2-7, with D perhaps matching TRBD2 (6 bases). CDR3 length equals 14 residues. V lost 5 bases, J lost 5 bases, and 16 bases lay in between. CDR1 and CDR2 from the germline V gene are MNHEY and SVGAGI. CDR3 nucleotides: TGTGCCAGCAGTGAACTCACTAGCCCCCACGAGCAGTACTTC. This translates into CASSELTSPHEQYF.